A single sample gave rise to the 3 T cell receptor beta chains below, sequenced in a study of blood T cell repertoires in COVID-19. Assay: immunoSEQ multiplex PCR; the TCRdb copy retains only in-frame clones and omits some. The sample has over 150,000 clones, roughly 80% seen once. Specimen: peripheral blood. These receptor sequences come from a woman aged 80 or older with acute or convalescent COVID-19.

The chain is built from TRBV6-5 and TRBJ2-1, with no clear D. V was clipped by 7 bases and J by 4 bases, with 14 bases between them. Looked up from germline, CDR1 is MNHEY and CDR2 is SVGAGI. The CDR3 runs 14 residues. The CDR3 loop reads CASTLPSVYNEQFF. The CDR3, as DNA: TGTGCCAGCACACTGCCATCGGTGTACAATGAGCAGTTCTTC.

This clone occurred once. The V and J genes are TRBV5-1 and TRBJ2-1; 8 bases are shared with TRBD2. V gave up 6 bases and J gave up 7 bases; unmatched junction bases: 9. CDR3 length: 14 residues. CDR1 and CDR2 from the germline V gene are SGHRS and YFSETQ. CDR3 bases: TGCGCCAGCACCGGGCTAGCGGGTTTTAATGAGCAGTTCTTC. Translated: CASTGLAGFNEQFF.

The V and J genes are TRBV3-1 (or the pseudogene TRBV3-2) and TRBJ1-2, with 7 nucleotides matching TRBD1. After removal of 2 bases from V and 8 bases from J, the junction contained 11 bases not matched to a gene. The CDR3 spans 15 residues. CDR1 LGHDT and CDR2 YNNKEL come from the germline V gene (reference sequence). The CDR3 coding sequence is TGTGCCAGCAGCCAACGCGGAGGGGGCGCATGGGGCTACACCTTC. It encodes CASSQRGGGAWGYTF.